The clone carrying this T cell receptor beta chain has ten or more counts. What it recognizes is unknown. Germline V CDR1 and CDR2: SGHAT, FQNNGV. Trimming took off 5 bases at V and 4 bases at J, with 18 bases between the two ends. The CDR3 contains 15 residues. This entry belongs to a study of Graves' ophthalmopathy and Graves' hyperthyroidism. RNA transcripts were the template, and TCR beta CDR3 regions were amplified from them. The authors performed first-round RT-PCR with HTBI primers and then a second-round multiplex PCR. TCRdb redid the calling of the multiplex PCR reads with MiXCR, one entry per CDR3 protein. In the table there are 680,000 or so distinct CDR3 sequences, 22% of which are singletons. Researchers classed hyperthyroidism as stable given no ophthalmopathy within 18 months of follow-up. Notes on the study in general: In blood appeared most of the expanded thyroid clonotypes whose frequency exceeded 0.001.

This TCR was sampled from a woman under 30 with stable Graves' hyperthyroidism. Some clones in this sample may be carry-over from other donors' samples. Material for sequencing was peripheral blood. The rearrangement links TRBV11-2 to TRBJ2-7, with TRBD1 as a possible D gene (7 bases). DNA of the CDR3: TGTGCCAGCAGCCGACTCAGGGGGACTGTTTACGAGCAGTACTTC. Protein: CASSRLRGTVYEQYF.